What follows is one T cell receptor (beta chain) and its context. This sample is part of a study of blood T cell repertoires in COVID-19. Overall study: Acute-phase and convalescent COVID-19 samples originated in the United States, Italy and Spain. PBMCs, B-cell-depleted T cells, or T cells were the source of the cDNA or gDNA that made up the material.

The CDR3 is 14 residues long. Trimming stripped 8 bases from V and 0 bases from J, with 10 bases between. Germline V gives CDR1 LNHNV, CDR2 YYDKDF (reference sequence). Authors' data handling: Amplified reference gene primers provided the basis for estimating nucleated cell counts. Data came from immunoSEQ multiplex PCR; TCRdb stores just in-frame clones and leaves some out. V and J calls and clone size come straight from that table; D and trimming were deduced from the DNA. The sample lists around 240,000 clones; approximately 85% were seen once. The source material was peripheral blood. The origin of this receptor is a man aged 35 to 55 with acute or convalescent COVID-19. The chain is built from TRBV15 and TRBJ1-4; D call uncertain. The CDR3 spells CATSRIATNEKLFF. DNA for the CDR3: TGTGCCACCTCGAGGATTGCAACTAATGAAAAACTGTTTTTT.